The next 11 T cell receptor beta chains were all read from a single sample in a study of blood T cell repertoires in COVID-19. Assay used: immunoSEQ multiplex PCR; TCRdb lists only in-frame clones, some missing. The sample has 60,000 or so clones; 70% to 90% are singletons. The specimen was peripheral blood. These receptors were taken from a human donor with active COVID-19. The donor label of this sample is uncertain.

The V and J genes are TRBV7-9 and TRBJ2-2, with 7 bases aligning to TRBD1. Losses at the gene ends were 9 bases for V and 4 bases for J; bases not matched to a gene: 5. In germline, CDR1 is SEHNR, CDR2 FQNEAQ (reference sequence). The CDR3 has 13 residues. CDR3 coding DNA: TGTGCCAGTATGACAGGGATCACCGGGGAGCTGTTTTTT. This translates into CASMTGITGELFF.

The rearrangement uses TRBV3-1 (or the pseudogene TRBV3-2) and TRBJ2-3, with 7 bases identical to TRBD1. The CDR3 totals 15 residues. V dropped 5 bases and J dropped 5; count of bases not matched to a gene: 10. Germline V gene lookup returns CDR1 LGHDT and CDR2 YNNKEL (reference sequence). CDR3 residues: CASSLVGGYLDTQYF. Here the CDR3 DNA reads TGTGCCAGCAGCTTGGTAGGGGGCTACCTAGATACGCAGTATTTT.

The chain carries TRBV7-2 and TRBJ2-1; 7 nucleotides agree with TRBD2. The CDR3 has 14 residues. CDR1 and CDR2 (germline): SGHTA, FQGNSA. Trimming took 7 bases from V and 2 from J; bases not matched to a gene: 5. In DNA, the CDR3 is TGTGCCAGCACCCTCGGGACTACCTACAATGAGCAGTTCTTC. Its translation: CASTLGTTYNEQFF. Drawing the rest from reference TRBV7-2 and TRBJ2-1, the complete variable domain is GAGVSQSPSNKVTEKGKDVELRCDPISGHTALYWYRQSLGQGLEFLIYFQGNSAPDKSGLPSDRFSAERTGGSVSTLTIQRTQQEDSAVYLCASTLGTTYNEQFFGPGTRLTVL.

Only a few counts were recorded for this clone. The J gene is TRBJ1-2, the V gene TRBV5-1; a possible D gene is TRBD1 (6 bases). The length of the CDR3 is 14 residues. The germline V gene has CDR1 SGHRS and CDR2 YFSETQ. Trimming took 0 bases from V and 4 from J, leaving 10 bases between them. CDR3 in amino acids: CASSLEGEAYGYTF. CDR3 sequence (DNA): TGCGCCAGCAGCTTGGAGGGGGAAGCCTATGGCTACACCTTC. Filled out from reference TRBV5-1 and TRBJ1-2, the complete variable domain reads KAGVTQTPRYLIKTRGQQVTLSCSPISGHRSVSWYQQTPGQGLQFLFEYFSETQRNKGNFPGRFSGRQFSNSRSEMNVSTLELGDSALYLCASSLEGEAYGYTFGSGTRLTVV.

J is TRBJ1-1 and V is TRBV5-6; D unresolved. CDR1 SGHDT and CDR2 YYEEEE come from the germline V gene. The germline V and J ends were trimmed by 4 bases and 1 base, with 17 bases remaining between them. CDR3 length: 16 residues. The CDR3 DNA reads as TGTGCCAGCAGCCCCTGGTACAACGGAGGGAACACTGAAGCTTTCTTT. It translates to CASSPWYNGGNTEAFF. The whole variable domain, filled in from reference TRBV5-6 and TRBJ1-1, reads DAGVTQSPTHLIKTRGQQVTLRCSPKSGHDTVSWYQQALGQGPQFIFQYYEEEERQRGNFPDRFSGHQFPNYSSELNVNALLLGDSALYLCASSPWYNGGNTEAFFGQGTRLTVV.

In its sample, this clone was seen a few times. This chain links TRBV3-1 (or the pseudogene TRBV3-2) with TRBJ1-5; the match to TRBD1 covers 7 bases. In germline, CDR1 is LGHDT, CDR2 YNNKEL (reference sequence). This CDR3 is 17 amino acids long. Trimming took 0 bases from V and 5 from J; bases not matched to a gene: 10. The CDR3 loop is CASSQDLRGPLDQPQHF. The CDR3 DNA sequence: TGTGCCAGCAGCCAAGATTTAAGGGGGCCGTTGGATCAGCCCCAGCATTTT.

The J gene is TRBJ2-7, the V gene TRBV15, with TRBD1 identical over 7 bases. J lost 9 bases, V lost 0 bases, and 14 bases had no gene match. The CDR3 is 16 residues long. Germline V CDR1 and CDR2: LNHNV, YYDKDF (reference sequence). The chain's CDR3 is CATSRDRKGGLWGQYF. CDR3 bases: TGTGCCACCAGCAGAGATAGGAAAGGGGGCCTTTGGGGGCAGTACTTC.

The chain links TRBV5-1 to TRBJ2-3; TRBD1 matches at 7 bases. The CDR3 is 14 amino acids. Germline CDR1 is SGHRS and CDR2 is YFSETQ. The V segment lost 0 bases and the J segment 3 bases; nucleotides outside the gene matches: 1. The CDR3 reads CASSLEQGTDTQYF. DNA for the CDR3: TGCGCCAGCAGCTTGGAACAGGGGACAGATACGCAGTATTTT.

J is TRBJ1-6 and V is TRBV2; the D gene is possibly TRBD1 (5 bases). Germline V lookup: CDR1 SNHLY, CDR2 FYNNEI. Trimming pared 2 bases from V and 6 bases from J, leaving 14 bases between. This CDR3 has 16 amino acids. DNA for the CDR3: TGTGCCAGCAGTGAAAGGGGATGGAATGCTAATTCACCCCTCCACTTT. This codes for CASSERGWNANSPLHF.

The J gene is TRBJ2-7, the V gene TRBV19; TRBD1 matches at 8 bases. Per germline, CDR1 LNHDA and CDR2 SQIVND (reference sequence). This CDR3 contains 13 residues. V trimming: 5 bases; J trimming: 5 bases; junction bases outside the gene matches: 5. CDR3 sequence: CASSLRTGNEQYF. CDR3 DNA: TGTGCCAGTAGTCTTAGGACAGGGAACGAGCAGTACTTC.

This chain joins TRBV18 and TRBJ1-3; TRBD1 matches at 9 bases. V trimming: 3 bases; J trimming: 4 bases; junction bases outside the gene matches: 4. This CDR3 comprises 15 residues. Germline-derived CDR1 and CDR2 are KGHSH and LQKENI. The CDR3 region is CASSPGTGPGNTIYF. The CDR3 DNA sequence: TGTGCCAGCTCACCCGGGACAGGGCCAGGAAACACCATATATTTT.